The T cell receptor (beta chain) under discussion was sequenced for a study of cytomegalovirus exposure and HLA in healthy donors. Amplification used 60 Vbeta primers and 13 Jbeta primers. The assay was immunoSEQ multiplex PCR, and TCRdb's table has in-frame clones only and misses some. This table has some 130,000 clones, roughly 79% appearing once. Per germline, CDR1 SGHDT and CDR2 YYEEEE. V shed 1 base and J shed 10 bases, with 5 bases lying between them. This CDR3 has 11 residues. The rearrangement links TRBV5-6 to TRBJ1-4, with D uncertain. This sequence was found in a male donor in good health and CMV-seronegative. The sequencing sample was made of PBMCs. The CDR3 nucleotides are TGTGCCAGCAGCTTGCGCGGAAAACTGTTTTTT. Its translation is CASSLRGKLFF.